This record concerns one T cell receptor (beta chain) sequence. Its specificity is not known. Germline loops: CDR1 MDHEN, CDR2 SYDVKM. The CDR3 length is 12 residues. The ends were cut back, 4 bases at V and 5 bases at J, with 5 bases in the middle. About 10^5 TCR templates per sample were sequenced. TCRdb keeps only in-frame clones here, not all; method: immunoSEQ multiplex PCR. The data hold about 82,000 clones, with about 91% observed a single time. The sample originates from a study of siplizumab effects on memory and regulatory T cells. The study's findings and limits: A significant reduction in alloreactive sequences traceable to unstimulated CD4+ memory cells was produced by siplizumab. Of the alloreactive clones, only a minor fraction mapped to unstimulated subsets. The apparent diversity of naive T cells exceeded that of memory cells, and naive T cells seemed to make a major contribution to the alloresponse.

The sequence was obtained from a human donor in good health. Source material: Tregs sorted from blood. J is TRBJ1-4 and V is TRBV28, with D hard to call. The CDR3 loop is CASSSLNEKLFF. CDR3 bases: TGTGCCAGCAGTTCCTTAAATGAAAAACTGTTTTTT. The whole variable domain, filled in from reference TRBV28 and TRBJ1-4, reads DVKVTQSSRYLVKRTGEKVFLECVQDMDHENMFWYRQDPGLGLRLIYFSYDVKMKEKGDIPEGYSVSREKKERFSLILESASTNQTSMYLCASSSLNEKLFFGSGTQLSVL.